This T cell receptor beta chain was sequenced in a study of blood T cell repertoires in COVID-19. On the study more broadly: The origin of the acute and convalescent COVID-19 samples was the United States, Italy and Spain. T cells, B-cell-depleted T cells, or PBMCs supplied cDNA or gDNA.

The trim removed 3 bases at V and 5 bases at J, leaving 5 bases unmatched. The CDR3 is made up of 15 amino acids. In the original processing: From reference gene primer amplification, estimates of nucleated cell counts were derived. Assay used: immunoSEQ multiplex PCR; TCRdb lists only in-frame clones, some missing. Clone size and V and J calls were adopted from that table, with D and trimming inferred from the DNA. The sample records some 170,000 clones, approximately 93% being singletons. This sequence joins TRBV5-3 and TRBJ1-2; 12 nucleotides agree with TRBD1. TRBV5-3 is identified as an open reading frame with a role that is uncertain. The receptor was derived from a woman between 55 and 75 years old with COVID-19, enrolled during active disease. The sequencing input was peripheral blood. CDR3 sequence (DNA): TGTGCCAGAAGCTCCCCGGGACAGGGGGCTTATGGCTACACCTTC. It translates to CARSSPGQGAYGYTF.